These 12 T cell receptor beta chains were all obtained from the same sample, sequenced in a study of T-cell memory formation after mild COVID-19. TCRdb called the 5' RACE reads again in MiXCR, with one record for every CDR3 protein. The data contain a few hundred thousand distinct CDR3 sequences, about 16% of them singletons. The sample taken for sequencing was PBMCs or a T cell subset sorted from them (not recorded which). These receptors were taken from a man aged 18 to 29 who had mild COVID-19 (a few samples of this study predate the infection). Cell type and time point are not known.

At least ten counts were recorded for this clonotype. The rearrangement links TRBV7-2 to TRBJ1-5; no firm D call. The V gene's germline CDR1 is SGHTA and CDR2 FQGNSA. Trimming cost V 1 base and J 6 bases, with 19 bases left between them. The CDR3 runs to 17 residues. The CDR3 loop is CASSLGVGPWSGQPQHF. For the CDR3, the DNA is TGTGCCAGCAGCTTAGGGGTGGGTCCCTGGTCAGGTCAGCCCCAGCATTTT.

The rearrangement uses TRBV29-1 and TRBJ2-3; a possible D gene is TRBD1 (6 bases). Trimming stripped 5 bases from V and 4 bases from J, with 16 bases between. The CDR3 extends over 14 amino acids. The germline gives CDR1 SQVTM, CDR2 ANQGSEA. The CDR3 bases are TGCAGCGTTACCCTGGGGGCCGACGCAGATACGCAGTATTTT. The encoded protein is CSVTLGADADTQYF.

The V call is TRBV30, the J call TRBJ2-3, with 10 bases fitting TRBD1. Germline CDR1 is GTSNPN and CDR2 is SVGIG (reference sequence). V lost 2 bases, J lost 2 bases, and 4 bases stayed unmatched. The CDR3 is made up of 15 amino acids. The CDR3 bases are TGTGCCTGGAGTCCCGGGACAGGGGCCACAGATACGCAGTATTTT. Amino acids: CAWSPGTGATDTQYF.

The sample holds a few counts of this clonotype. The chain links TRBV6-5 to TRBJ2-2, with D tentatively TRBD1 or TRBD2 (6 bases each). V was shortened by 5 bases and J by 4 bases, with 17 bases between the two germline ends. Germline V gene lookup returns CDR1 MNHEY and CDR2 SVGAGI. The CDR3 runs to 16 residues. CDR3 region: CASSPRGPGATGELFF. As DNA, the CDR3 is TGTGCCAGCAGTCCTCGGGGGCCGGGGGCCACCGGGGAGCTGTTTTTT.

This rearrangement joins TRBV24-1 to TRBJ2-5; the D gene is possibly TRBD2 (7 bases). This CDR3 is built from 17 residues. The germline V and J ends were trimmed by 4 bases and 0 bases, with 17 bases remaining between them. Germline V lookup: CDR1 KGHDR, CDR2 SFDVKD. As DNA, the CDR3 is TGTGCCACCAGTGAAGGGTCTGGGGGGGCCTACCAAGAGACCCAGTACTTC. It codes for CATSEGSGGAYQETQYF.

This clonotype was seen a handful of times. The rearrangement joins TRBV6-5 to TRBJ2-3; TRBD1 might be the D (6 bases). Germline CDR1 MNHEY, CDR2 SVGAGI. The length of the CDR3 is 17 residues. Trimming shortened V by 2 bases and J by 3 bases, and 18 bases separated the two germline ends. Here the CDR3 DNA reads TGTGCCAGCAGTTACGCGACGCCCGGCAGGGGTACAGATACGCAGTATTTT. As protein: CASSYATPGRGTDTQYF.

This clonotype was seen ten or more times. This sequence joins TRBV7-2 and TRBJ2-3; D perhaps matches TRBD2 (5 bases). Per the germline V gene, CDR1 is SGHTA and CDR2 is FQGNSA. The CDR3 extends over 16 amino acids. V was trimmed by 5 bases and J by 1 base, leaving 16 bases between them. In DNA form, the CDR3 reads TGTGCCAGCAGCGAAGCGAGCCCCGGGGGCACAGATACGCAGTATTTT. Protein product: CASSEASPGGTDTQYF.

As concerns this clonotype: Germline and junction disagree at one end, which may indicate a read error. This chain uses TRBV7-2 with TRBJ2-5; TRBD1 agrees at 10 bases. The CDR3 consists of 18 residues. In germline, CDR1 is SGHTA, CDR2 FQGNSA. DNA of the CDR3: TGTGCCGGCAGCCCCCGCGGTCTCTTTGGGACAGGGGAGAAGACCCAGTACTTC. This codes for CAGSPRGLFGTGEKTQYF.

Only a few counts were recorded for this clonotype. The chain links TRBV4-1 to TRBJ2-2; D perhaps matches TRBD2 (5 bases). Trimming cost V 6 bases and J 5 bases, with 25 bases left between them. Germline V gene sequence: CDR1 MGHRA, CDR2 YSYEKL. The CDR3 covers 18 residues. The CDR3, as DNA: TGCGCCAGCAGACAGATCGGGGTGAGGACGCGGCAAACCGGGGAGCTGTTTTTT. It translates to CASRQIGVRTRQTGELFF.

This clonotype was seen only a few times. CDR3 sequence (DNA): TGTGCCAGCAGCTCCCACGTCGACGGTGACTCTGGAAACACCATATATTTT. Encoded protein: CASSSHVDGDSGNTIYF. This sequence joins TRBV7-9 and TRBJ1-3, with D unclear. The CDR3 is 17 amino acids. V was pared by 4 bases and J by 0 bases, with 16 bases between. CDR1 SEHNR and CDR2 FQNEAQ come from the germline V gene (reference sequence).

This clonotype was counted a few times. The rearrangement uses TRBV7-9 and TRBJ1-3; no firm D call. Trimming shortened V by 3 bases and J by 0 bases, and 6 bases separated the two germline ends. Germline lookup yields CDR1 SEHNR and CDR2 FQNEAQ (reference sequence). The CDR3 contains 14 residues. CDR3 region: CASSFGVSGNTIYF. The CDR3 DNA is TGTGCCAGCAGCTTCGGTGTCTCTGGAAACACCATATATTTT.

This clonotype was seen more than once but under ten times. The chain combines TRBV27 with TRBJ2-1; tentative D call: TRBD2 (6 bases). V lost 6 bases to trimming and J lost 4 bases, with 13 bases between them. The CDR3 runs to 14 residues. Germline CDR1 and CDR2: MNHEY and SMNVEV (reference sequence). CDR3 amino acids: CASSLLASYNEQFF. The DNA for the CDR3 is TGTGCCAGCAGCCTACTAGCATCGTACAATGAGCAGTTCTTC.